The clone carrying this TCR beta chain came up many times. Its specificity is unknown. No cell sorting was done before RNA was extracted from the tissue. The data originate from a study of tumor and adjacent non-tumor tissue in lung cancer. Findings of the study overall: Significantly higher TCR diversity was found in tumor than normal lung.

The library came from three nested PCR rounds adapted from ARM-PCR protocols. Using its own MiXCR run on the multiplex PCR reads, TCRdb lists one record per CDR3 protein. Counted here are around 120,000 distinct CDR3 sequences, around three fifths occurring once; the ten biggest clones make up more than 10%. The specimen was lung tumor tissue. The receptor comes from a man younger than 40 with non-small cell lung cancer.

In DNA form, the CDR3 reads TGCAGCGTTGAAGATCCGGTCAACGTCCTGACTTTC. Translated, it gives CSVEDPVNVLTF. J is TRBJ2-6 and V is TRBV29-1, with D hard to call. The CDR3 is 12 amino acids. CDR1 and CDR2 (germline): SQVTM, ANQGSEA. Trimming removed 0 bases at V and 9 bases at J, with 6 bases between.